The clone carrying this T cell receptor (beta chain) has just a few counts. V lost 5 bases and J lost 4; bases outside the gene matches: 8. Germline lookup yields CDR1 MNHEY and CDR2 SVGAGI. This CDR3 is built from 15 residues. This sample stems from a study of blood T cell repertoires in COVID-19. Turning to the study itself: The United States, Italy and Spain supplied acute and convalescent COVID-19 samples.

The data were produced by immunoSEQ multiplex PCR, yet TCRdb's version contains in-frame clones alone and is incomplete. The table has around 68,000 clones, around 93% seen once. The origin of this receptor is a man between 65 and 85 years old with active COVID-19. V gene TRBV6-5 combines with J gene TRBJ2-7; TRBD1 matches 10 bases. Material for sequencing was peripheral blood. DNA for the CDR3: TGTGCCAGCAGTCCGACGACAGGGGGCGGTTACGAGCAGTACGTC. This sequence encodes CASSPTTGGGYEQYV.